Listed here are 6 T cell receptor beta chains from one sample, sequenced in a study of regulatory dendritic cells for organ transplantation. The protocol was immunoSEQ multiplex PCR, while the TCRdb copy is restricted to in-frame clones and leaves out a portion. The profile covers fewer than 40,000 clones, with 90% to 95% appearing a single time and approximately 0.11% taken by the ten largest. What was sequenced was naive CD8+ T cells from blood. Sample subset: CD45RA+ naive T cells. The receptors here all came from a human donor in good health.

The chain combines TRBV4-2 with TRBJ2-1, with 11 bases fitting TRBD2. Germline CDR1 reads LGHNA; CDR2 reads YNFKEQ. With 2 bases clipped from V and 5 bases from J, the junction kept 8 bases outside the gene matches. The CDR3 extends over 17 amino acids. The CDR3 DNA follows: TGTGCCAGCAGCCAATCTCCGGGACTAGCGGTCCACAATGAGCAGTTCTTC. It encodes CASSQSPGLAVHNEQFF.

This CDR3 is CASSWASEQYF. The CDR3 nucleotides are TGTGCCAGCAGCTGGGCCAGCGAGCAGTACTTC. The J gene is TRBJ2-7, the V gene TRBV2; D remains ambiguous. The germline V gene has CDR1 SNHLY and CDR2 FYNNEI. V was pared by 6 bases and J by 6 bases, with 9 bases between. CDR3 size: 11 residues.

V and J are TRBV10-1 and TRBJ2-7; D is tentatively TRBD1 or TRBD2 (5 bases each). The V and J ends lost 3 bases and 6 bases respectively, with 15 bases between them. Germline V lookup: CDR1 WNHNN, CDR2 SYGVQD (reference sequence). This CDR3 has 14 amino acids. CDR3 coding DNA: TGCGCCAGCAGTGAAACAGGAGGAACGGGCGAGCAGTACTTC. Its protein is CASSETGGTGEQYF.

The chain links TRBV7-9 to TRBJ1-2; 7 bases align to TRBD1. The CDR3 has 13 residues. V was clipped by 5 bases and J by 7 bases; unmatched bases: 7. Germline V gene sequence: CDR1 SEHNR, CDR2 FQNEAQ (reference sequence). CDR3 residues: CASSPRQGVGYTF. The CDR3 nucleotides are TGTGCCAGCAGCCCCCGACAGGGAGTTGGCTACACCTTC.

The J gene is TRBJ1-2, the V gene TRBV30, with TRBD1 matching 7 bases. Trimming at V came to 5 bases and at J to 4 bases, leaving 10 bases not matched to a gene. This CDR3 region has 14 residues. CDR1 is GTSNPN and CDR2 is SVGIG in the germline V gene (reference sequence). The DNA for the CDR3 is TGTGCCTGGGGCCGAACCGGGACAGCCTATGGCTACACCTTC. Amino acid sequence: CAWGRTGTAYGYTF.

This clone was counted between two and nine times. V and J are TRBV2 and TRBJ1-5; TRBD1 matches 7 bases. This CDR3 region has 13 residues. Per the germline V gene, CDR1 is SNHLY and CDR2 is FYNNEI. With 3 bases clipped from V and 4 bases from J, the junction kept 0 bases outside the gene matches. Here the CDR3 reads CASSDRGNQPQHF. The CDR3, as DNA: TGTGCCAGCAGTGACAGGGGGAATCAGCCCCAGCATTTT.